This section outlines one TCR beta chain sequence together with its context. Patients of the Seattle cohort, enrolled during active infection, were followed longitudinally. This entry belongs to a study of blood T cell repertoires in COVID-19. Overall study context: Samples representing acute and convalescent COVID-19 were sourced from the United States, Italy and Spain. PBMCs, B-cell-depleted T cells, or T cells provided the cDNA or gDNA that made up the material.

With V trimmed by 0 bases and J by 4 bases, 18 bases remained unmatched. Germline-derived CDR1 and CDR2 are LGHNA and YNFKEQ. The CDR3 runs 21 residues. Per the original data handling: Scientists estimated how many nucleated cells there were by amplifying reference gene primers. The method was immunoSEQ multiplex PCR; TCRdb's version includes in-frame clones alone and lacks a portion of them. V and J calls and clone size come straight from that table; D and trimming were deduced from the DNA. Among about 200,000 clones, 70% to 80% were seen once, and the ten largest hold around 6%. The sample comprised peripheral blood. V and J are TRBV4-2 and TRBJ2-2, with 9 bases aligning to TRBD2. This sequence originates from a woman in her thirties or forties with COVID-19, enrolled during active disease. CDR3 in DNA: TGTGCCAGCAGCCAAGATCCCCGGGGGTCTAGCGGGGCACGTGGCACCGGGGAGCTGTTTTTT. This translates into CASSQDPRGSSGARGTGELFF.